This TCR beta chain was documented in a study of blood T cell repertoires in COVID-19. Study summary: Italy, Spain and the United States were the sources of the convalescent and acute COVID-19 samples. T cells, B-cell-depleted T cells, or PBMCs supplied cDNA or gDNA.

The length of the CDR3 is 12 residues. The V gene lost 6 bases and the J gene lost 4 bases, with 9 bases spanning the gap. From germline, CDR1 is MDHEN and CDR2 SYDVKM. Patients in Seattle were enrolled during active infection, then followed longitudinally. Here immunoSEQ multiplex PCR was the method, and the copy in TCRdb shows in-frame clones only, minus some. The sample records 200,000 or so clones, more than 85% being singletons. Sequencing was done on a sample of peripheral blood. The source is a man aged 60 to 69 with COVID-19, enrolled during active disease. V is TRBV28 and J is TRBJ1-2; D not resolved. CDR3 in DNA: TGTGCCAGCAGCATCACTATCTATGGCTACACCTTC. It encodes CASSITIYGYTF.